The 14 T cell receptor beta chains listed next were all sequenced from one sample in a study of blood T cells in healthy people across ages. PCR was performed a second time for about 6 to 11 cycles using a sample-barcoded 5' primer and a J-beta primer mix. TCRdb re-derived calls from the 5' RACE reads in MiXCR, one entry per CDR3 protein. This table has approximately 2,000,000 distinct CDR3 sequences, roughly two fifths appearing once. The sequenced sample was blood. The receptors originated from a human donor in good health.

This chain links TRBV12-3 or TRBV12-4 with TRBJ2-7; 9 bases agree with TRBD1. TRBJ2-5 explains the end of the DNA better; the J call may be wrong. The CDR3 runs to 15 residues. The CDR3 is CASSYGDRVRETQYF. CDR3 nucleotides: TGTGCCAGCAGTTACGGGGACAGGGTACGAGAGACCCAGTACTTC.

The J gene is TRBJ2-7, the V gene TRBV20-1; possible D gene TRBD1, 5 bases. Germline V gene lookup returns CDR1 DFQATT and CDR2 SNEGSKA (reference sequence). The CDR3 length is 13 residues. The V end was cut by 3 bases, the J end by 2 bases, with 11 bases between. The CDR3 DNA follows: TGCAGTGCTAGGTCAGGGAATACCTACGAGCAGTACTTC. Translation gives CSARSGNTYEQYF.

This clonotype appeared a few times. This rearrangement joins TRBV7-2 to TRBJ2-5; either TRBD1 or TRBD2 may fit D (5 bases each). The CDR3 loop spans 14 amino acids. The V gene lost 5 bases and the J gene lost 5 bases, with 15 bases spanning the gap. The germline V gene has CDR1 SGHTA and CDR2 FQGNSA. The CDR3 bases are TGTGCCAGCAGCCGGGACGCAGGCGCGGAGACCCAGTACTTC. This translates into CASSRDAGAETQYF.

This clonotype was detected a few times. The rearrangement uses TRBV28 and TRBJ2-7; TRBD1 matches at 10 bases. Losses at the gene ends were 1 base for V and 5 bases for J; bases not matched to a gene: 11. Per the germline V gene, CDR1 is MDHEN and CDR2 is SYDVKM. The CDR3 has 17 amino acids. DNA of the CDR3: TGTGCCAGCAGTTTATCCCCCGGGACAGGGGAATCGGACGAGCAGTACTTC. This encodes CASSLSPGTGESDEQYF.

The chain joins TRBV5-6 to TRBJ1-6; D not certain. This CDR3 region has 16 residues. Germline values: CDR1 SGHDT, CDR2 YYEEEE. The ends were cut back, 2 bases at V and 0 bases at J, with 9 bases in the middle. CDR3 nucleotides: TGTGCCAGCAGCTTAGTAACGAGCTCCTATAATTCACCCCTCCACTTT. The encoded protein is CASSLVTSSYNSPLHF.

The rearrangement uses TRBV29-1 and TRBJ2-3; 7 bases are a match to TRBD1. Losses at the gene ends were 7 bases for V and 2 bases for J; bases not matched to a gene: 6. The CDR3 length is 13 residues. Germline V lookup: CDR1 SQVTM, CDR2 ANQGSEA. The DNA of the CDR3 is TGCAGCGCACTGACAGGGCCCACAGATACGCAGTATTTT. Translation: CSALTGPTDTQYF.

This chain connects TRBV7-9 to TRBJ1-2; D may be TRBD1 (5 bases). The V end was cut by 3 bases, the J end by 7 bases, with 15 bases between. CDR3 length: 14 amino acids. CDR1 and CDR2 from the germline V gene are SEHNR and FQNEAQ (reference sequence). The CDR3 bases are TGTGCCAGCAGCTTGGCGGGACGGTCTAGTGGCTACACCTTC. This codes for CASSLAGRSSGYTF.

To note about this clonotype: A far larger clone is one nucleotide away, so this likely arose from a read error. The J gene is TRBJ2-6, the V gene TRBV12-3 or TRBV12-4, with 8 nucleotides matching TRBD1. There are 15 residues in the CDR3. The CDR3 protein is CASSLQGAGANALTF. DNA of the CDR3: TGTGCCAGCAGTTTACAGGGGGCTGGGGCCAACGCCCTGACTTTC.

This chain uses TRBV20-1 with TRBJ2-7; 10 positions agree with TRBD2. CDR1 is DFQATT and CDR2 is SNEGSKA in the germline V gene (reference sequence). The CDR3 is 14 residues long. V gave up 5 bases and J gave up 2 bases; unmatched junction bases: 6. CDR3 in DNA: TGCAGTGCTGGCTACAGCGGGGGGGCCTACGAGCAGTACTTC. Translation: CSAGYSGGAYEQYF.

CDR3 sequence: CASSAGLDEQFF. CDR3 nucleotides: TGCGCCAGCAGCGCCGGACTTGACGAGCAGTTCTTC. J is TRBJ2-1 and V is TRBV5-1; possible D gene TRBD2, 5 bases. V was shortened by 4 bases and J by 10 bases, with 12 bases between the two germline ends. CDR3 length: 12 amino acids. Germline V gives CDR1 SGHRS, CDR2 YFSETQ.

The rearrangement joins TRBV2 to TRBJ2-1; D is uncertain. The J call is uncertain, as TRBJ2-7 better fits the DNA end. The CDR3 is made up of 15 amino acids. CDR1 is SNHLY, CDR2 FYNNEI, per germline. CDR3 bases: TGTGCCAGCAGTGAACAGTTTAGCTCCTACAATGAGCAGTACTTC. Translating gives CASSEQFSSYNEQYF.

The V and J genes are TRBV15 and TRBJ1-2; 8 nucleotides agree with TRBD1. Losses at the gene ends were 3 bases for V and 3 bases for J; bases not matched to a gene: 3. The CDR3 sequence is 14 residues long. Per the germline V gene, CDR1 is LNHNV and CDR2 is YYDKDF (reference sequence). Here the CDR3 DNA reads TGTGCCACCAGCAGTGGACAGGGTCACTATGGCTACACCTTC. It is translated as CATSSGQGHYGYTF.

The chain combines TRBV27 with TRBJ2-1; 8 bases match TRBD2. Trimming cost V 5 bases and J 2 bases; bases outside gene matches: 5. CDR3 size: 15 residues. CDR1 and CDR2 from the germline V gene are MNHEY and SMNVEV (reference sequence). CDR3 loop: CASSMGRGAYNEQFF. DNA for the CDR3: TGTGCCAGCAGTATGGGGCGGGGGGCCTACAATGAGCAGTTCTTC.

Remarks on this clonotype: Relative to the germline gene, one junction end is altered; a read error may explain this. V usage is TRBV6-5 and J usage is TRBJ1-2; 7 positions agree with TRBD1. The CDR3 runs to 16 residues. Germline CDR1 MNHEY, CDR2 SVGAGI. The CDR3 reads CASSFLPGQLNYDYTF. CDR3 coding DNA: TGTGCCAGCAGCTTTCTACCGGGACAGCTTAACTATGACTACACCTTC.